This paragraph reports one TCR beta chain. What it binds is not known. Alongside a J-beta primer mix, a sample-barcoded 5' primer served in a second PCR lasting about 6 to 11 cycles. Each TCR beta cDNA got a 12-nucleotide random molecular identifier. One entry per CDR3 protein, called by TCRdb with MiXCR from the 5' RACE reads. The data contain over 1.5 million distinct CDR3 sequences, around 50% of them singletons. Each individual donor underwent a draw of approximately 9.6 milliliters of peripheral blood. This record comes from a study of blood T cells in healthy people across ages. Study-wide context: Capturing about one barcoded beta molecule per two T cells was achieved by template switching. Study-wide findings and caveats: Diversity was higher, and naive CD4+ cells more numerous, in long-lived donors than in aged donors.

This CDR3 region has 17 residues. The V gene end was trimmed by 4 bases and the J gene end by 1 base; junction bases not matched to a gene: 13. Germline V lookup: CDR1 MNHEY, CDR2 SMNVEV (reference sequence). Sequencing used blood. J is TRBJ2-7 and V is TRBV27, with 7 nucleotides matching TRBD1. The TCR originated in a woman between 40 and 55 years old in good health. CDR3 DNA sequence: TGTGCCAGCAGTTCTCCACGACAGGGAATACTATCCTACGAGCAGTACTTC. It encodes CASSSPRQGILSYEQYF.